Below, 21 T cell receptor beta chains from the same sample are listed, as sequenced in a study of T cells in Graves' hyperthyroidism and ophthalmopathy (dated by TCRdb to about 2019). Receptor libraries were prepared by multiplex PCR. Sequenced on an Illumina HiSeq 2000. The TCR beta CDR3 regions were amplified from RNA transcripts. The TCR CDR3 was subjected to a first round of RT-PCR using the HTBI primer set and the Qiagen OneStep RT-PCR kit. The public reads were run again by TCRdb, first through fastp at Q25 and then through MiXCR, and only productive beta chains were kept. Under each unique CDR3 protein, matching rows form one entry showing the most common genes and DNA. Within this sample are under 800,000 distinct CDR3 sequences, with around 15% of them counted one time only. Together, the top ten hold 9.5% to 13% of the sample. Sequencing was carried out using blood. These receptors were obtained from a young woman with Graves' hyperthyroidism.

This clonotype showed up many times. The chain uses TRBV11-2 and TRBJ2-3; 8 nucleotides match TRBD2. The ends lost 5 bases at V and 2 bases at J; junction bases unmatched: 15. The CDR3 contains 18 residues. Germline lookup yields CDR1 SGHAT and CDR2 FQNNGV. The CDR3, as DNA: TGTGCCAGCAGCCGACGGGAAGGTGGCGGGAGGTCCACAGATACGCAGTATTTT. Protein product: CASSRREGGGRSTDTQYF. Combining the CDR3 with reference TRBV11-2 and TRBJ2-3 gives the whole variable domain EAGVAQSPRYKIIEKRQSVAFWCNPISGHATLYWYQQILGQGPKLLIQFQNNGVVDDSQLPKDRFSAERLKGVDSTLKIQPAKLEDSAVYLCASSRREGGGRSTDTQYFGPGTRLTVL.

This clonotype has ten or more counts. The chain combines TRBV11-3 with TRBJ1-5; 11 nucleotides align to TRBD1. V trimming: 5 bases; J trimming: 1 base; junction bases outside the gene matches: 19. CDR1 and CDR2 from the germline V gene are SGHNT and YENEEA. The CDR3 is 21 amino acids. Here the CDR3 reads CASSLFRGQGVKLPSNQPQHF. DNA for the CDR3: TGTGCCAGCAGCCTCTTTCGGGGACAGGGGGTAAAATTACCGAGCAATCAGCCCCAGCATTTT.

This clonotype was observed a few times. The chain links TRBV29-1 to TRBJ2-1, with TRBD2 identical over 12 bases. Germline V gene lookup returns CDR1 SQVTM and CDR2 ANQGSEA. V was pared by 4 bases and J by 3 bases, with 7 bases of the junction left unmatched. The CDR3 consists of 16 residues. This CDR3 is CSVAPLAGGIYNEQFF. CDR3 nucleotides: TGCAGCGTTGCCCCCCTAGCGGGAGGGATCTACAATGAGCAGTTCTTC.

This clonotype was counted ten times or more. The V call is TRBV28, the J call TRBJ1-2; 9 positions agree with TRBD1. Per germline, CDR1 MDHEN and CDR2 SYDVKM. This CDR3 spans 15 amino acids. Trimming cost V 4 bases and J 4 bases; bases outside gene matches: 7. The CDR3 DNA reads as TGTGCCAGCAGTTCAACAGGGGGCGCTGGCTATGGCTACACCTTC. Encoded protein: CASSSTGGAGYGYTF.

This clonotype was seen more than once but under ten times. The chain has TRBV2 and TRBJ1-1; D gene uncertain. The V end lost 11 bases, the J end lost 1 base, and 8 bases lay between the germline ends. CDR1 and CDR2 (germline): SNHLY, FYNNEI. This CDR3 region has 11 residues. The DNA for the CDR3 is TGTGCCTGTTCAGAGAACACTGAAGCTTTCTTT. Its protein is CACSENTEAFF.

The rearrangement joins TRBV12-3 or TRBV12-4 to TRBJ2-3; TRBD2 agrees at 11 bases. With V trimmed by 6 bases and J by 2 bases, 13 bases remained unmatched. The CDR3 covers 18 residues. This CDR3 is CASSPHLKTSGVTDTQYF. CDR3 DNA sequence: TGTGCCAGCAGCCCGCACCTCAAGACTAGCGGGGTCACAGATACGCAGTATTTT.

This clonotype was counted ten times or more. V and J are TRBV11-2 and TRBJ1-3, with 7 bases identical to TRBD1. The CDR3 contains 15 residues. Germline loops: CDR1 SGHAT, CDR2 FQNNGV. Germline trimming cut 2 bases from V and 1 base from J; bases unmatched to any gene: 2. The CDR3: CASSLIQGSGNTIYF. For the CDR3, the DNA is TGTGCCAGCAGCTTAATACAGGGGTCTGGAAACACCATATATTTT.

This clonotype came up many times. As DNA, the CDR3 is TGTGCCAGCAGCTTAGACGGCAGGGCTGCCTACGAGCAGTACTTC. Translation gives CASSLDGRAAYEQYF. The gene calls are TRBV11-2 and TRBJ2-7; D possibly corresponds to TRBD1 (5 bases). Germline V gene lookup returns CDR1 SGHAT and CDR2 FQNNGV. The CDR3 covers 15 residues. Trimming cost V 0 bases and J 2 bases, with 11 bases left between them.

The chain joins TRBV7-9 to TRBJ2-4; 8 bases are shared with TRBD1. The V segment lost 4 bases and the J segment 5 bases; nucleotides outside the gene matches: 7. The CDR3 is made up of 15 amino acids. Germline V lookup: CDR1 SEHNR, CDR2 FQNEAQ (reference sequence). The CDR3, as DNA: TGTGCCAGCAGCTCACCCGGGACAGGCGAAAACATTCAGTACTTC. Amino acid sequence: CASSSPGTGENIQYF.

This clonotype was recorded at least ten times. The V call is TRBV11-2, the J call TRBJ2-7; D ambiguous. The ends were cut back, 1 base at V and 2 bases at J, with 9 bases in the middle. The CDR3 extends over 14 amino acids. Per the germline V gene, CDR1 is SGHAT and CDR2 is FQNNGV. The CDR3 sequence: CASSLVLNAYEQYF. The CDR3 DNA is TGTGCCAGCAGCTTAGTGCTCAACGCCTACGAGCAGTACTTC.

This clonotype was counted between two and nine times. The V and J genes are TRBV3-1 and TRBJ2-1; 12 bases fit TRBD2. After removal of 4 bases from V and 9 bases from J, the junction contained 19 bases not matched to a gene. The CDR3 consists of 19 residues. Germline CDR1 is LGHDT and CDR2 is YNNKEL (reference sequence). CDR3 sequence: CASSPTPASGRALVGEQFF. The CDR3 DNA reads as TGTGCCAGCAGCCCGACGCCGGCTAGCGGGAGGGCCCTGGTAGGTGAGCAGTTCTTC.

V is TRBV30 and J is TRBJ1-3, with D perhaps matching TRBD1 (5 bases). The length of the CDR3 is 17 residues. The germline V and J ends were trimmed by 0 bases and 4 bases, with 19 bases remaining between them. The germline gives CDR1 GTSNPN, CDR2 SVGIG (reference sequence). The CDR3 spells CAWSVAGLLGTGNTIYF. The CDR3 nucleotides are TGTGCCTGGAGTGTAGCTGGCCTACTGGGGACCGGAAACACCATATATTTT.

The chain recombines TRBV6-9 with TRBJ1-5; D perhaps matches TRBD1 (6 bases). This CDR3 has 16 residues. Germline-derived CDR1 and CDR2 are MNHGY and SVAAGI. V was clipped by 3 bases and J by 7 bases, with 19 bases between them. This CDR3 is CASSYARGSGRQPQHF. The CDR3 nucleotides are TGTGCCAGCAGTTACGCCAGGGGATCCGGTCGGCAGCCCCAGCATTTT.

This clonotype has ten or more counts. V gene TRBV3-1 combines with J gene TRBJ2-7; D possibly matches TRBD1 or TRBD2 (5 bases each). CDR1 is LGHDT and CDR2 is YNNKEL in the germline V gene (reference sequence). The CDR3 is made up of 15 amino acids. Trimming removed 4 bases at V and 0 bases at J, with 13 bases between. CDR3 sequence reads: CASSPLGVPSYEQYF. As DNA, the CDR3 is TGTGCCAGCAGCCCGCTGGGGGTCCCCTCCTACGAGCAGTACTTC.

V is TRBV2 and J is TRBJ1-5; D is uncertain. Germline V CDR1 and CDR2: SNHLY, FYNNEI. V was cut by 6 bases and J by 5 bases, with 14 bases left in between. The CDR3 spans 14 residues. The CDR3 bases are TGTGCCAGCAGAGGTTTCACGAGGGATCAGCCCCAGCATTTT. Residues: CASRGFTRDQPQHF.

Remarks on this clonotype: A much larger clone lies one base from this, so it may be a read error. This sequence joins TRBV7-3 and TRBJ2-3, with 9 bases fitting TRBD2. Germline V gene sequence: CDR1 SGHTA, CDR2 FQGTGA. The CDR3 has 14 residues. The junction had 11 bases not matched to a gene; V was cut back by 10 bases and J by 6 bases. The CDR3 spells CATQREVGADTQYF. In DNA form, the CDR3 reads TGTGCCACCCAGCGGGAGGTGGGTGCGGATACGCAGTATTTT.

The rearrangement joins TRBV9 to TRBJ2-2; 10 bases agree with TRBD2. The CDR3 sequence is 18 residues long. The germline V gene has CDR1 SGDLS and CDR2 YYNGEE. V was clipped by 0 bases and J by 2 bases; unmatched bases: 7. The DNA of the CDR3 is TGTGCCAGCAGCGTAGGGGGTCTAGCGGGAGTAAACACCGGGGAGCTGTTTTTT. It encodes CASSVGGLAGVNTGELFF.

V is TRBV3-1 and J is TRBJ1-1, with 12 positions matching TRBD1. Losses at the gene ends were 4 bases for V and 4 bases for J; bases not matched to a gene: 7. Germline CDR1 reads LGHDT; CDR2 reads YNNKEL (reference sequence). CDR3 length equals 16 residues. CDR3 DNA sequence: TGTGCCAGCAGCCGAGAACCGGGACAGGGGGCCACTGAAGCTTTCTTT. It yields the protein CASSREPGQGATEAFF.

In its sample, this clonotype was seen a few times. The V and J genes are TRBV19 and TRBJ1-5; D is unclear. V lost 1 base, J lost 2 bases, and 9 bases lay in between. The CDR3 covers 15 residues. Germline CDR1 reads LNHDA; CDR2 reads SQIVND (reference sequence). CDR3 coding DNA: TGTGCCAGTAGTATAGTCGGGGAGGGCAATCAGCCCCAGCATTTT. Its protein product is CASSIVGEGNQPQHF.

The chain uses TRBV29-1 and TRBJ2-1; 10 bases map to TRBD2. The junction had 5 bases not matched to a gene; V was cut back by 6 bases and J by 0 bases. The CDR3 runs to 15 residues. Per germline, CDR1 SQVTM and CDR2 ANQGSEA. CDR3 protein: CSVPAGGPSYNEQFF. CDR3 nucleotides: TGCAGCGTCCCAGCGGGAGGGCCCTCCTACAATGAGCAGTTCTTC.

This clonotype was seen only a few times. The chain couples TRBV4-1 to TRBJ2-1; D is possibly TRBD1 (6 bases). The V end lost 1 base, the J end lost 5 bases, and 15 bases lay between the germline ends. This CDR3 region has 16 residues. Germline CDR1 MGHRA, CDR2 YSYEKL. For the CDR3, the DNA is TGCGCCAGCAGCCAAGCGGAACAGGGATTCCACAATGAGCAGTTCTTC. Its protein product is CASSQAEQGFHNEQFF.